This T cell receptor beta chain was sequenced in a study of blood T cell repertoires in COVID-19. Sequencing was performed with immunoSEQ multiplex PCR; in TCRdb, only in-frame clones are kept and a portion is missing. The sample holds approximately 58,000 clones, around 84% seen once. The table lists this clone with a few counts. CDR1 is SGHAT and CDR2 is FQNNGV in the germline V gene. This CDR3 contains 14 residues. The junction had 10 bases not matched to a gene; V was cut back by 1 base and J by 11 bases. This receptor was identified in an older woman with acute or convalescent COVID-19. The source material was peripheral blood. The chain joins TRBV11-2 to TRBJ1-1; 7 bases are shared with TRBD1. The chain's CDR3 is CASSLAGGTRSAFF. CDR3 DNA sequence: TGTGCCAGCAGCTTAGCAGGGGGAACAAGGTCGGCTTTCTTT.